A selection of T cell receptor beta chains follows, all from one sample in a study of blood T cell repertoires in COVID-19. TCRdb's table, derived via immunoSEQ multiplex PCR, lists solely in-frame clones and lacks some. The data show around 300,000 clones, around 89% seen once. Sequences were obtained from peripheral blood. Receptors originate from a woman aged 45-59 years with active or convalescent COVID-19. CDR3s include the opening cysteine and the closing phenylalanine or tryptophan. Fields, in order: J gene, clone size, D gene, V gene, CDR3 protein, CDR3 DNA. The D gene is left open where the match is weak. Only part of the rows carry a size: once, few, many, or a class if the clone is expanded.

>TRBJ2-2|-|TRBD1|TRBV2
CASSAQGAGELFF
TGTGCCAGCAGTGCACAGGGGGCCGGGGAGCTGTTTTTT
>TRBJ1-2|-|-|TRBV27
CASSLRGWSYGYTF
TGTGCCAGCAGTTTGCGGGGTTGGAGCTATGGCTACACCTTC
>TRBJ2-3|-|-|TRBV20-1
CSARDLDTQYF
TGCAGTGCTAGAGATCTTGATACGCAGTATTTT
>TRBJ2-1|-|TRBD2|TRBV19
CASSIVGGPINNEQFF
TGTGCCAGTAGTATTGTGGGAGGGCCTATCAACAATGAGCAGTTCTTC
>TRBJ2-1|-|TRBD2|TRBV10-3
CAISDISGRAVNEQFF
TGTGCCATCAGTGACATAAGCGGGAGGGCCGTTAATGAGCAGTTCTTC
>TRBJ2-7|-|TRBD1|TRBV18
CASSPRTGSYEQYF
TGTGCCAGCTCACCAAGGACAGGTAGTTACGAGCAGTACTTC
>TRBJ1-5|-|-|TRBV28
CASSLALLNQPQHF
TGTGCCAGCAGTTTGGCCCTTCTGAATCAGCCCCAGCATTTT
>TRBJ1-4|once|-|TRBV19
CASSISGGTALEKLFF
TGTGCCAGTAGTATTTCGGGCGGGACTGCCCTTGAAAAACTGTTTTTT
>TRBJ1-3|-|-|TRBV6-5
CASSYWQNGNTIYF
TGTGCCAGCAGTTACTGGCAGAATGGAAACACCATATATTTT
>TRBJ1-5|-|-|TRBV27
CASSLSVAGRYQPQHF
TGTGCCAGCAGTTTATCAGTGGCAGGGAGGTATCAGCCCCAGCATTTT
>TRBJ1-6|once|TRBD1|TRBV14
CASSQTGGGPPLHF
TGTGCCAGCAGCCAGACAGGGGGCGGACCACCCCTCCACTTT
>TRBJ2-7|-|TRBD1|TRBV5-4
CASSLYNRGASYEQYF
TGTGCCAGCAGCTTGTATAACAGGGGGGCTTCCTACGAGCAGTACTTC
>TRBJ2-7|-|TRBD2|TRBV7-3
CASSSVASGRSGGHEQYF
TGTGCCAGCAGCTCAGTCGCTAGCGGGAGGAGCGGTGGGCACGAGCAGTACTTC
>TRBJ1-1|-|TRBD1|TRBV5-6
CASSSFLQGGRSEAFF
TGTGCCAGCAGCTCCTTCCTACAGGGGGGAAGAAGTGAAGCTTTCTTT
>TRBJ2-7|-|TRBD2|TRBV5-1
CASSFLQSGVLYEQYF
TGCGCCAGCAGCTTTCTCCAGAGCGGGGTCCTCTACGAGCAGTACTTC
>TRBJ1-5|-|-|TRBV24-1
CATSDSQGWPQHF
TGTGCCACCAGTGATTCACAGGGCTGGCCCCAGCATTTT
>TRBJ1-2|-|-|TRBV28
CASSPPGGALGFGYTF
TGTGCCAGCAGTCCGCCGGGGGGCGCCCTAGGTTTTGGCTACACCTTC
>TRBJ1-2|once|TRBD1|TRBV5-1
CASSADRGYGYTF
TGCGCCAGCAGCGCGGACAGGGGCTATGGCTACACCTTC
>TRBJ2-3|-|TRBD2|TRBV7-2
CASSFYLAGDSADTQYF
TGTGCCAGCAGCTTTTATCTAGCGGGGGACTCTGCAGATACGCAGTATTTT
>TRBJ1-1|-|-|TRBV3-1/TRBV3-2
CASSQDLGRLNTEAFF
TGTGCCAGCAGCCAAGATCTGGGGAGGCTAAACACTGAAGCTTTCTTT
>TRBJ1-1|few|TRBD1|TRBV5-1
CASSFRQGDTEAFF
TGCGCCAGCAGCTTCAGGCAGGGGGACACTGAAGCTTTCTTT
>TRBJ1-6|-|-|TRBV7-2
CASSRDLVSPLHF
TGTGCCAGCAGCCGGGACTTAGTCTCACCCCTCCACTTT
>TRBJ1-2|-|-|TRBV19
CASSIVGPTSRDGYTF
TGTGCCAGTAGTATAGTAGGCCCCACGTCCCGGGATGGCTACACCTTC
>TRBJ1-1|-|-|TRBV27
CASSLEGRLNTEAFF
TGTGCCAGCAGTTTAGAGGGCAGGTTGAACACTGAAGCTTTCTTT
>TRBJ2-6|-|-|TRBV4-1
CASSQGGRGGTGANVLTF
TGCGCCAGCAGCCAAGGGGGCAGGGGAGGGACTGGGGCCAACGTCCTGACTTTC
>TRBJ1-3|-|-|TRBV10-3
CAISETNLPNSGNTIYF
TGTGCCATCAGTGAGACTAACCTACCGAACTCTGGAAACACCATATATTTT
>TRBJ1-2|-|-|TRBV19
CASSTASGTFRGYTF
TGTGCCAGTAGTACCGCCTCCGGGACATTTCGTGGCTACACCTTC
>TRBJ1-1|few|-|TRBV19
CASSIALTRNTEAFF
TGTGCCAGTAGTATTGCCCTCACGAGGAACACTGAAGCTTTCTTT
>TRBJ2-2|-|TRBD2|TRBV24-1
CATSDWAGAPNTGELFF
TGTGCCACCAGTGATTGGGCGGGAGCGCCGAACACCGGGGAGCTGTTTTTT
>TRBJ2-7|-|TRBD1|TRBV9
CASSVLEPGQTYEQYF
TGTGCCAGCAGCGTACTAGAACCGGGACAGACCTACGAGCAGTACTTC
>TRBJ2-3|-|-|TRBV29-1
CSEYTDTQYF
TGCAGCGAATACACAGATACGCAGTATTTT
>TRBJ1-5|-|-|TRBV12-2
CASRLAAGGFKSAISNQPQHF
TGTGCAAGTCGCTTAGCCGCGGGGGGCTTTAAGTCTGCTATTAGCAATCAGCCCCAGCATTTT
>TRBJ2-1|-|-|TRBV13
CASSLGAELYNEQFF
TGTGCCAGCAGCCTAGGAGCGGAGCTATACAATGAGCAGTTCTTC
>TRBJ1-1|-|-|TRBV5-4
CASSNPGTGGTEAFF
TGTGCCAGCAGTAACCCCGGGACGGGGGGCACTGAAGCTTTCTTT
>TRBJ1-3|-|-|TRBV4-2
CASSRRGTTGNTIYF
TGTGCCAGCAGCCGGAGGGGCACCACTGGAAACACCATATATTTT
>TRBJ2-1|-|TRBD1|TRBV2
CASRTRQGSNEQFF
TGTGCCAGCAGAACGCGACAGGGGTCAAATGAGCAGTTCTTC
>TRBJ2-1|-|-|TRBV11-3
CASSPLGKENEQFF
TGTGCCAGCAGCCCCCTCGGGAAGGAGAATGAGCAGTTCTTC
>TRBJ2-3|-|-|TRBV9
CASSVVPGDTQYF
TGTGCCAGCAGCGTAGTCCCGGGGGATACGCAGTATTTT
>TRBJ2-3|-|-|TRBV4-3
CASSQGGGVRDTQYF
TGCGCCAGCAGCCAAGGGGGCGGCGTACGGGATACGCAGTATTTT
>TRBJ1-5|-|TRBD1|TRBV18
CASSRSLGQGVDQPQHF
TGTGCCAGCTCACGGTCTTTAGGACAGGGGGTCGATCAGCCCCAGCATTTT
>TRBJ1-5|many|-|TRBV2
CASSRSRGNQPQHF
TGTGCCAGCAGTCGGTCCAGGGGCAATCAGCCCCAGCATTTT
>TRBJ1-2|-|TRBD1|TRBV19
CASSTRQGIVGYTF
TGTGCCAGTAGTACGAGACAGGGGATAGTTGGCTACACCTTC
>TRBJ2-1|-|-|TRBV6-2/TRBV6-3
CASSYSGGGTDNEQFF
TGTGCCAGCAGTTACTCCGGAGGGGGCACGGACAATGAGCAGTTCTTC
>TRBJ1-1|-|-|TRBV7-3
CASSQKPGNTEAFF
TGTGCCAGCAGCCAAAAACCGGGGAACACTGAAGCTTTCTTT
>TRBJ1-4|-|TRBD1|TRBV18
CASSPWDRTSTNEKLFF
TGTGCCAGCTCACCTTGGGACAGGACCTCAACTAATGAAAAACTGTTTTTT
>TRBJ1-1|-|TRBD1|TRBV4-1
CASSPGTGMTEAFF
TGCGCCAGCAGCCCTGGGACAGGGATGACTGAAGCTTTCTTT
>TRBJ1-5|-|-|TRBV7-2
CASSLDWLNQPQHF
TGTGCCAGCAGCTTAGATTGGCTCAATCAGCCCCAGCATTTT
>TRBJ2-7|-|TRBD2|TRBV18
CASSPHAGAGYEQYF
TGTGCCAGCTCACCACATGCGGGAGCCGGATACGAGCAGTACTTC
>TRBJ2-1|-|TRBD2|TRBV5-1
CASSFGLAGGGYNEQFF
TGCGCCAGCAGCTTTGGACTAGCGGGAGGGGGGTACAATGAGCAGTTCTTC
>TRBJ1-4|-|-|TRBV2
CASSGGAKVQKLFF
TGTGCCAGCAGTGGTGGGGCGAAGGTCCAAAAACTGTTTTTT
>TRBJ2-3|few|TRBD2|TRBV9
CASSARGGGASDTQYF
TGTGCCAGCAGCGCCCGTGGCGGGGGGGCATCAGATACGCAGTATTTT
>TRBJ2-7|-|-|TRBV21-1
CASTRLASEYEQYF
TGTGCCAGCACGCGGCTAGCGAGTGAGTACGAGCAGTACTTC
>TRBJ1-1|once|TRBD1|TRBV5-1
CASTKTGGNTEAFF
TGCGCCAGCACCAAGACAGGGGGGAACACTGAAGCTTTCTTT
>TRBJ2-5|-|-|TRBV29-1
CSVALAIETQYF
TGCAGCGTTGCCCTAGCGATAGAGACCCAGTACTTC
>TRBJ1-5|-|TRBD1|TRBV6-5
CASSRQGASNQPQHF
TGTGCCAGCAGCAGACAGGGGGCGAGCAATCAGCCCCAGCATTTT
>TRBJ2-2|-|TRBD2|TRBV3-1/TRBV3-2
CASSPQLAGESDTGELFF
TGTGCCAGCAGCCCCCAACTAGCGGGAGAGTCGGACACCGGGGAGCTGTTTTTT
>TRBJ2-3|-|TRBD2|TRBV19
CASTQGLRSTDTQYF
TGTGCCAGTACCCAGGGACTACGCAGCACAGATACGCAGTATTTT
>TRBJ1-5|-|TRBD1|TRBV7-9
CASSFGTGAMGNQPQHF
TGTGCCAGCAGCTTCGGGACAGGGGCTATGGGCAATCAGCCCCAGCATTTT
>TRBJ2-1|-|TRBD1|TRBV9
CASSVGARGLGEQFF
TGTGCCAGCAGCGTAGGCGCCAGGGGGCTCGGCGAGCAGTTCTTC